This paragraph reports one TCR beta chain. Antigen specificity is unknown. The PCR used 60 Vbeta and 13 Jbeta primers. Libraries were prepared by immunoSEQ multiplex PCR; TCRdb keeps only in-frame clonotypes and omits some of them. The sample yields 150,000 to 200,000 clones, about 80% seen once. This sample is part of a study of cytomegalovirus exposure and HLA in healthy donors. Study conclusions and caveats: Analyzed later, association rates of TCRs varied across HLA loci, with DRB1 most and HLA-C fewest.

J lost 10 bases, V lost 1 base, and 4 bases had no gene match. The CDR3 totals 13 residues. Germline assignment: CDR1 KGHSH and CDR2 LQKENI. V and J are TRBV18 and TRBJ2-1; 7 bases line up with TRBD2. This sequence was found in a woman between 45 and 60 years old in good health and CMV-seropositive. Source material: PBMCs. CDR3 region: CASSPHKRDEQFF. CDR3 sequence (DNA): TGTGCCAGCTCACCACATAAGCGGGACGAGCAGTTCTTC.